This TCR beta chain was obtained from a study of CD4 T cells in relation to SARS-CoV-2 and coronaviruses. Of note for this clone: Antigen unknown.

CDR1 and CDR2 from the germline V gene are LGHDT and YNNKEL (reference sequence). Between the trimmed V and J ends, which lost 1 base and 8 bases, there was a span of 9 bases. The CDR3 has 13 residues. TCRdb keeps only in-frame clones here, not all; method: immunoSEQ multiplex PCR. This table has more than 20,000 clones, approximately 82% appearing once. The unexposed donors gave CD4+ T cells in about 2011-2018, prior to COVID-19. CD4+ T cells were isolated from the cells after about nine days of culture. This sequence joins TRBV3-1 (or the pseudogene TRBV3-2) and TRBJ1-3; D uncertain. Sample: CD4+ T cells from PBMCs, cultured in vitro. The clonotype originates from a human donor in good health. CDR3 in DNA: TGTGCCAGCAGCCAAGGCGTCGCAGACACCATATATTTT. Residues: CASSQGVADTIYF.